Given below is one TCR beta chain in context. Its binding antigen is unknown. No base-level quality is on record; no much larger clone is a single base apart. This sample was sequenced with an Illumina NovaSeq 6000. TCRalpha and TCRbeta cDNA libraries were constructed by 5'RACE with constant-segment primers, with sample barcodes and unique molecular identifiers being introduced. RNA was extracted from every sample with Trizol reagent. The libraries were amplified in two PCR steps, and the second step added a second sample barcode and Illumina TruSeq adapters. Sequencing of the libraries was done on an Illumina NovaSeq, producing 2 x 150 bp paired-end reads. Per the original workflow: With migec v1.2.7, reads were demultiplexed and then collapsed into UMI-guided consensus sequences. Using mixcr v2.1.11, UMI consensuses were aligned to TRA and TRB V and J templates and then assembled into clonotypes. Clonotypes were classified as expanded or contracted when called significant by both edgeR and NoisET, with noise models trained on biological replicates. For edgeR calls, a false discovery rate-adjusted p below 0.01 and a log2 fold-change threshold of 1 were applied. As an exploratory analysis of dynamics, max-normalized trajectories of the 1000 most abundant clonotypes were examined with PCA combined with hierarchical clustering. Separately sequenced CD4+ and CD8+ repertoires were used to assign the CD4 or CD8 phenotype of responding clones. TCRdb reprocessing: public reads trimmed at Q25 with fastp, clones called with MiXCR, in-frame beta chains kept. A single entry per CDR3 protein holds the most common genes and DNA from its merged rows. For this entry, the V and J calls and clone size follow TCRdb and not the study's own pipeline. This sample lists approximately 350,000 distinct CDR3 sequences; over 10% were detected once. The ten largest make up around a fifth of the sample.

These data are taken from a study of T-cell memory formation after mild COVID-19 (dated by TCRdb to about 2021). Some background on the complete study: Most TCR sequence clusters were specific to one of the two donors. The cohort was made up of two young adult volunteers, one female and one male, who were previously healthy. In a couple of donors, T-cell clones that expanded and contracted after mild COVID-19 were followed by sequencing TCRalpha and TCRbeta repertoires longitudinally. General conclusions and limits of the study: Only two mild cases were covered in the study, and larger cohorts including severe cases with pre-infection samples were considered necessary. The detection of some responding clones in pre-infection memory suggests that pre-existing cross-reactive memory T cells joined the SARS-CoV-2 response. Contracting CD4+ clones were found mainly in CM and EM memory subsets, while CD8+ clones were enriched in EMRA. Clones that contracted from day 15 to 85 showed balanced CD4/CD8 phenotypes, whereas a second wave of clones that expanded from day 15 to 37 leaned towards CD4+. SARS-CoV-2 specificity was not confirmed for the second-wave clones peaking on day 37.

Ends trimmed: V by 4 bases, J by 3 bases; bases unmatched to a gene: 7. The cysteine opens and the phenylalanine closes a CDR3 of 15 amino acids. The sequence is cut down to CDR3 DNA, 45 bases in frame from base 1. The germline V gene specifies SGDLS as CDR1 and YYNGEE as CDR2. Ficoll-Paque density gradient centrifugation was used to isolate PBMCs. Sequenced: PBMCs or a T cell subset sorted from them (not recorded which). The rearranged chain carries TRBV9 and TRBJ2-1; 7 junctional bases match TRBD2. The TCR was taken from a man younger than 30 who had mild COVID-19 (a few samples of this study predate the infection). The sample titles of this study are shuffled in the database, so cell type and time point are left out; the donor was told from shared clones. The CDR3 in this case is CASSREGEGYNEQFF. The sequence in DNA is TGTGCCAGCAGCAGGGAGGGAGAGGGCTACAATGAGCAGTTCTTC.